This T cell receptor (beta chain) was observed in a study of cytomegalovirus exposure and HLA in healthy donors. General study findings and limits: For presence/absence analyses, sequencing depth was assumed to be roughly uniform across donors. Immune exposure information available was restricted to CMV serostatus. Excluded: some indistinguishable V segments such as TRBV6-2 and TRBV6-3. The likely origin of a cluster of highly shared sequence variants was a sequencing artifact.

This clone was seen more than once but under ten times. The antigen remains undetermined. Trimming took off 2 bases at V and 2 bases at J, with 21 bases between the two ends. Per germline, CDR1 SNHLY and CDR2 FYNNEI. The CDR3 spans 18 residues. The PCR ran on 60 Vbeta and 13 Jbeta primers. Sequencing used immunoSEQ multiplex PCR; TCRdb keeps in-frame clones, though not all of them. The sample gives approximately 100,000 clones, around a tenth of which show up once; approximately 5.1% is in the top ten. The specimen sequenced was PBMCs. The TCR sequence derives from a man aged 50-60 years in good health and CMV-seropositive. The chain is built from TRBV2 and TRBJ1-1; tentative D call: TRBD1 (5 bases). The CDR3 DNA reads TGTGCCAGCAGTGAACCACTAACGATGGGGGGGGGAAACACTGAAGCTTTCTTT. Translating gives CASSEPLTMGGGNTEAFF.